Below, 14 T cell receptor beta chains from the same sample are listed, as sequenced in a study of early stage breast cancer tumors. Some clones are missing from TCRdb's copy, which holds only in-frame ones; the method was immunoSEQ multiplex PCR. The sample records 5,200 or so clones, roughly 70% being singletons. The sequencing input was breast tumor tissue. These receptors were taken from a person in their sixties or seventies with breast cancer.

CDR3: CASSFLGQGQGGYTF. Here the CDR3 DNA reads TGTGCCAGCAGTTTCCTGGGACAGGGGCAAGGTGGCTACACCTTC. The chain recombines TRBV28 with TRBJ1-2, with TRBD1 matching 10 bases. The CDR3 extends over 15 amino acids. The J segment lost 7 bases and the V segment lost 3 bases, leaving 8 bases of the junction unmatched. Per germline, CDR1 MDHEN and CDR2 SYDVKM.

This chain joins TRBV11-2 and TRBJ2-5; TRBD1 matches at 8 bases. Losses at the gene ends were 1 base for V and 5 bases for J; bases not matched to a gene: 6. This CDR3 is built from 15 residues. CDR1 is SGHAT and CDR2 is FQNNGV in the germline V gene. For the CDR3, the DNA is TGTGCCAGCAGCTTAGTGCAGGGGGCTTATGAGACCCAGTACTTC. Its translation is CASSLVQGAYETQYF.

As for this clone: Other DNA sequences in this specimen translate into the identical CDR3. The J gene is TRBJ2-1, the V gene TRBV5-1; TRBD1 matches 7 bases. This CDR3 is built from 15 residues. V shed 5 bases, J shed 3 bases, and the junction held 8 bases outside the gene matches. Germline V gives CDR1 SGHRS, CDR2 YFSETQ. CDR3 sequence reads: CASSSGQVVYNEQFF. CDR3 DNA sequence: TGCGCCAGCAGTTCCGGACAGGTTGTCTACAATGAGCAGTTCTTC.

This chain uses TRBV30 with TRBJ2-1, with 8 positions matching TRBD2. This CDR3 is built from 14 residues. After removal of 5 bases from V and 6 bases from J, the junction contained 9 bases not matched to a gene. Per the germline V gene, CDR1 is GTSNPN and CDR2 is SVGIG (reference sequence). The CDR3: CAWGAGAPVNEQFF. The CDR3 DNA is TGTGCCTGGGGAGCGGGAGCCCCTGTCAATGAGCAGTTCTTC.

The rearrangement links TRBV6-4 to TRBJ2-4; 7 bases map to TRBD1. This CDR3 contains 14 residues. Per the germline V gene, CDR1 is MRHNA and CDR2 is SNTAGT. The V segment lost 3 bases and the J segment 5 bases; nucleotides outside the gene matches: 4. The CDR3 here is CASSESQGENIQYF. Written as DNA, the CDR3 is TGTGCCAGCAGTGAGTCCCAGGGGGAAAACATTCAGTACTTC.

The gene calls are TRBV27 and TRBJ1-4; D remains unclear. The germline CDR1 and CDR2 sequences are MNHEY and SMNVEV (reference sequence). Trimming removed 2 bases at V and 5 bases at J, with 6 bases between. This CDR3 is 13 amino acids long. This CDR3 reads CASSLRRNEKLFF. The CDR3, as DNA: TGTGCCAGCAGTTTAAGGAGGAATGAAAAACTGTTTTTT.

The rearrangement links TRBV6-1 to TRBJ1-1; 7 bases align to TRBD1. The CDR3 loop spans 12 amino acids. The junction had 4 bases not matched to a gene; V was cut back by 10 bases and J by 2 bases. CDR1 is MNHNS and CDR2 is SASEGT in the germline V gene. The CDR3 loop reads CANDRVNTEAFF. The CDR3 DNA follows: TGTGCCAACGACAGGGTTAACACTGAAGCTTTCTTT.

The J gene is TRBJ2-1, the V gene TRBV5-4; 8 bases match TRBD1. From germline, CDR1 is SGHNT and CDR2 YYREEE (reference sequence). CDR3 length: 14 amino acids. J gave up 5 bases and V 4 bases, and 5 bases lay outside the gene matches. CDR3 sequence: CASSVDRVNNEQFF. The DNA of the CDR3 is TGTGCCAGCAGCGTGGACAGGGTAAACAATGAGCAGTTCTTC.

The chain is built from TRBV15 and TRBJ2-4; 8 nucleotides line up with TRBD1. The CDR3 is 16 residues long. The V and J ends lost 2 bases and 2 bases, in that order; junction bases with no gene match: 5. The germline gives CDR1 LNHNV, CDR2 YYDKDF (reference sequence). CDR3 amino acids: CATSRHSGGSKNIQYF. In DNA, the CDR3 is TGTGCCACCAGCAGACACTCAGGGGGCTCCAAAAACATTCAGTACTTC.

The chain links TRBV28 to TRBJ1-5, with TRBD1 as a possible D gene (6 bases). Trimming removed 11 bases at V and 5 bases at J, with 16 bases between. Germline V gives CDR1 MDHEN, CDR2 SYDVKM. This CDR3 has 13 amino acids. The CDR3 DNA is TGTGCCGGTCAGGCGGGGGCGGATCAGCCCCAGCATTTT. This sequence encodes CAGQAGADQPQHF. Filled out from reference TRBV28 and TRBJ1-5, the complete variable domain reads DVKVTQSSRYLVKRTGEKVFLECVQDMDHENMFWYRQDPGLGLRLIYFSYDVKMKEKGDIPEGYSVSREKKERFSLILESASTNQTSMYLCAGQAGADQPQHFGDGTRLSIL.

The chain is built from TRBV7-3 and TRBJ2-7, with a weak D call TRBD2 (5 bases). From germline, CDR1 is SGHTA and CDR2 FQGTGA. CDR3 length: 15 amino acids. The V and J ends lost 2 bases and 2 bases respectively, with 13 bases between them. The CDR3 loop reads CASSLGLSGAYEQYF. CDR3 in DNA: TGTGCCAGCAGCTTAGGATTGTCCGGGGCCTACGAGCAGTACTTC.

The chain has TRBV15 and TRBJ1-4, with unresolved D. This CDR3 has 17 residues. V gave up 3 bases and J gave up 2 bases, with 16 bases separating them. The germline gives CDR1 LNHNV, CDR2 YYDKDF (reference sequence). CDR3 in DNA: TGTGCCACCAGCAGTAGTAGGGCCCTGAGGACTAATGAAAAACTGTTTTTT. Its protein is CATSSSRALRTNEKLFF.

The chain has TRBV5-1 and TRBJ1-4; 7 nucleotides align to TRBD1. Germline CDR1 and CDR2: SGHRS and YFSETQ. The CDR3 totals 15 residues. J gave up 5 bases and V 1 base, and 5 bases lay outside the gene matches. The CDR3 region is CASSLYGTENEKLFF. The CDR3 DNA sequence: TGCGCCAGCAGCTTGTATGGGACAGAGAATGAAAAACTGTTTTTT.

This clone was picked up a small number of times. The chain joins TRBV11-3 to TRBJ1-1; D is perhaps TRBD1 (5 bases). V lost 3 bases and J lost 4, with 12 bases in between. This CDR3 spans 14 amino acids. CDR1 is SGHNT, CDR2 YENEEA, per germline. The CDR3 protein is CASSFLRVGTEAFF. The CDR3 bases are TGTGCCAGCAGCTTCCTCAGGGTGGGCACTGAAGCTTTCTTT.